A selection of T cell receptor beta chains follows, all from one sample in a study of regulatory T cells in long-lasting Graves disease. One entry per CDR3 protein, called by TCRdb with MiXCR from the multiplex PCR reads. Here the sample spans about 350,000 distinct CDR3 sequences, approximately 16% being singletons. These data also formed part of another study, on T cells in Graves' hyperthyroidism and ophthalmopathy.

Specimen: peripheral blood mononuclear cells (PBMCs), collected at new diagnosis, from a patient treated with antithyroid drugs. These receptor sequences come from a man aged 40-55 years with Graves disease. Each CDR3 is given with its conserved first and last residue. D genes are given only for firm matches. Clone size, where shown, is once, few, many, or a class for clones that have expanded.

V,D,J,size,CDR3,DNA
TRBV2,.,TRBJ2-5,.,CASRARLVYKSVETQYF,TGTGCCAGCAGAGCCCGGCTCGTTTACAAGTCGGTGGAGACCCAGTACTTC
TRBV3-1,.,TRBJ2-1,many,CASSPLGSYNEQFF,TGTGCCAGCAGCCCTCTAGGCTCCTACAATGAGCAGTTCTTC
TRBV9,.,TRBJ1-2,few,CASSVAGTKGYTF,TGTGCCAGCAGCGTAGCGGGGACAAAAGGCTACACCTTC
TRBV30,TRBD1,TRBJ1-5,.,CAWSPRDRGFQPQHF,TGTGCCTGGAGCCCCCGGGACAGGGGTTTTCAGCCCCAGCATTTT
TRBV25-1,.,TRBJ1-2,few,CASSERGQSSLYGYTF,TGTGCCAGCAGTGAACGAGGACAGTCCTCCCTATACGGCTACACCTTC
TRBV10-2,TRBD1,TRBJ1-1,many,CASSELNRGNTEAFF,TGCGCCAGCAGTGAGTTGAACAGGGGGAACACTGAAGCTTTCTTT
TRBV9,TRBD2,TRBJ2-5,.,CASSASGGQETQYF,TGTGCCAGCAGCGCGAGCGGGGGCCAAGAGACCCAGTACTTC
TRBV10-1,.,TRBJ2-7,many,CASSESGTWQYF,TGCGCCAGCAGTGAGTCCGGTACCTGGCAGTACTTC
TRBV5-1,.,TRBJ2-2,.,CASSLEVSGAGELFF,TGCGCCAGCAGCTTGGAGGTCTCGGGGGCCGGGGAGCTGTTTTTT
TRBV5-4,TRBD2,TRBJ2-3,.,CASSYNSGGPTDTQYF,TGTGCCAGCAGCTACAATAGCGGGGGGCCTACAGATACGCAGTATTTT
TRBV11-2,TRBD1,TRBJ1-1,.,CASSLGIGTGTAEAFF,TGTGCCAGCAGCCTCGGGATCGGGACAGGGACTGCTGAAGCTTTCTTT
TRBV6-4,TRBD1,TRBJ1-4,few,CASSYSSGTGDEKLFF,TGTGCCAGCAGTTACTCCTCCGGGACAGGGGATGAAAAACTGTTTTTT
TRBV7-2,.,TRBJ2-5,many,CASSSLGETQYF,TGTGCCAGCAGCTCACTGGGTGAGACCCAGTACTTC
TRBV24-1,TRBD2,TRBJ2-3,many,CATIPRGGPDTQYF,TGTGCCACCATCCCGCGGGGGGGACCAGATACGCAGTATTTT
TRBV6-1,TRBD1,TRBJ1-5,many,CASRSSGGHQPQHF,TGTGCCAGCAGGTCGTCAGGGGGTCATCAGCCCCAGCATTTT
TRBV18,TRBD2,TRBJ2-1,few,CASSPFTSGGYNEQFF,TGTGCCAGCTCACCGTTTACTAGCGGGGGCTACAATGAGCAGTTCTTC
TRBV12-3/TRBV12-4,.,TRBJ1-2,once,CASSPGVGYTF,TGTGCCAGCAGCCCGGGAGTTGGCTACACCTTC
TRBV3-1,.,TRBJ2-5,many,CASSQTQETQYF,TGTGCCAGCAGCCAGACTCAAGAGACCCAGTACTTC
TRBV11-2,.,TRBJ1-1,many,CASSPRATEAFF,TGTGCCAGCAGCCCCAGGGCTACTGAAGCTTTCTTT
TRBV18,.,TRBJ2-5,many,CASSPESGVRGTQYF,TGTGCCAGCTCACCGGAATCAGGGGTCAGAGGGACCCAGTACTTC